This T cell receptor (beta chain) was retrieved from a study of blood T cell repertoires in COVID-19 (TCRdb year 2020). Background on the whole study: Collaborator samples came from the United States, Italy and Spain and covered acute and convalescent phases of COVID-19. The dataset comprised deeply sampled blood TCRbeta repertoires from subjects exposed to, actively infected with, or recovered from COVID-19. Where available, HLA class I and class II types were obtained from metadata supplied by the sample provider rather than from assay-based typing. The repertoires were released in a freely available public database intended as a resource for research on the immune response to SARS-CoV-2. Sample metadata almost always included a de-identified subject ID, COVID-19 status, age in years and sex. Samples were obtained from the ongoing ImmuneRACE study (first 160 participants) and from over a thousand subjects provided by 6 global collaborators. The prospective study material was composed of cDNA or gDNA derived from T cells, B-cell-depleted T cells, or PBMCs.

CDR1 MNHEY and CDR2 SVGAGI are derived from the germline V gene. After removal of 6 bases from V and 8 bases from J, the junction retains 10 bases not matched to a gene. The cysteine opens and the phenylalanine closes a CDR3 of 14 amino acids. Left in the record is the CDR3 DNA by itself, 42 bases read in frame from the first base. TCRbeta CDR3 regions were amplified from genomic DNA by means of the immunoSEQ Assay, a bias-controlled multiplex PCR. Turning to the authors' computational methods: The number of nucleated cells in each sample was estimated by amplification of reference gene primers within the assay. Sequence reads were collapsed and filtered to measure the absolute abundance of every unique TCRbeta CDR3 rearrangement. For each sample, productive Simpson clonality was calculated as the square root of Simpson's diversity index over productive rearrangements. TCRdb carries this immuneACCESS record with in-frame sequences only. Its versions omit some clonotypes, under half of them owing to an unresolved V gene in the studies checked, with the rest unexplained. Clone size and the V and J calls come from that table; the DNA yielded D and trimming. Counted in this sample were 200,000 to 300,000 clones; approximately 85% of them appeared once. The ten biggest clones cover 9.1% of the sample.

With regard to this clone: It has no known antigen specificity. No much larger clone is present one base from it, and per-base qualities are unavailable.

Enrolling through a virtual design, the prospective study's participants ranged in age from roughly 18 to 90 years and lived across about two dozen United States geographic areas. To assign participants to cohorts, the prospective study relied on clinical history that participants themselves reported in a screening survey and a study questionnaire. Mobile phlebotomists in the prospective study collected whole blood, serum and a nasopharyngeal or oropharyngeal swab from every participant. Over a roughly 2-month period, participants in the prospective study had the option of providing additional blood draws and questionnaires. Prospective study blood samples were shipped either frozen or at room temperature before DNA extraction. On the study overall, not on this receptor specifically: How much clinical and demographic metadata was included differed by source and by participant, and the metadata was provided uncurated.

The TCR was taken from a woman in her 50s with acute COVID-19. The chain is made from TRBV6-5 and TRBJ2-1; TRBD1 fits 7 bases in the junction. Sequencing was performed on PBMCs or T cells enriched from blood (not recorded which). The DNA is TGTGCCAGCAGCTCGAGACAGGGTCAGGATGAGCAGTTCTTC. Its protein is CASSSRQGQDEQFF.